This T cell receptor beta chain originates from a study of OX40 agonist ivuxolimab in advanced cancers. This clone was detected a few times. Anyone with autoimmune disease history or systemic immunosuppression was excluded. Measured with immunoSEQ multiplex PCR; TCRdb has only the in-frame clones, and not every one. Of approximately 70,000 clones listed, roughly 87% are singletons. CDR3 length equals 13 residues. Germline values: CDR1 SGHTA, CDR2 FQGNSA. The germline V and J ends were trimmed by 4 bases and 6 bases, with 12 bases remaining between them. The source material was CD4+ or CD8+ T cells sorted from blood, sampled in a trial of the OX40 agonist ivuxolimab. This TCR came from an adult with an advanced solid tumor such as melanoma, head and neck, liver or kidney cancer. The V call is TRBV7-2, the J call TRBJ1-1; tentatively, D is TRBD1 (6 bases). The CDR3 loop is CASSSKRQAEAFF. DNA of the CDR3: TGTGCCAGCAGCTCAAAAAGACAGGCTGAAGCTTTCTTT.